These 18 T cell receptor beta chains share one sample of origin, sequenced in a study of beta chain features in type 1 diabetes. As every portion of the isolated RNA was reverse transcribed, the sequencing read expressed TCRB transcripts. Using immunoSEQ multiplex PCR, the repertoire was profiled, and TCRdb retains in-frame clones only, with some absent. This table has some 44,000 clones, 50% appearing once. Specimen: stem cell memory CD4+ T cells from blood. The receptor source for this set is a woman younger than 45 in good health.

J is TRBJ2-5 and V is TRBV7-9; the match to TRBD1 covers 8 bases. Germline CDR1 and CDR2: SEHNR and FQNEAQ (reference sequence). This CDR3 spans 14 amino acids. V was clipped by 6 bases and J by 3 bases; unmatched bases: 6. CDR3 amino acids: CASRPGTGEETQYF. CDR3 sequence (DNA): TGTGCCAGCAGGCCCGGGACAGGTGAAGAGACCCAGTACTTC.

This clone was seen more than once but under ten times. The rearrangement uses TRBV4-2 and TRBJ2-1; TRBD2 agrees at 7 bases. The germline V gene has CDR1 LGHNA and CDR2 YNFKEQ. The CDR3 runs to 13 residues. Trimming cost V 4 bases and J 5 bases; bases outside gene matches: 2. CDR3 protein: CASSPGTNNEQFF. The CDR3 DNA sequence: TGTGCCAGCAGCCCCGGGACTAACAATGAGCAGTTCTTC.

This chain links TRBV25-1 with TRBJ2-6, with TRBD1 as a possible D gene (5 bases). The germline V gene encodes CDR1 MGHDK and CDR2 SYGVNS. V lost 5 bases and J lost 4, with 12 bases in between. This CDR3 region has 15 residues. The CDR3 nucleotides are TGTGCCAGCAGTATTCAGGGCATCGGGGCCAACGTCCTGACTTTC. Translating it yields CASSIQGIGANVLTF.

The chain uses TRBV7-9 and TRBJ2-2; the D is unclear. Trimming shortened V by 5 bases and J by 0 bases, and 13 bases separated the two germline ends. This CDR3 contains 16 residues. Germline CDR1 SEHNR, CDR2 FQNEAQ (reference sequence). CDR3 residues: CASSTQQFANTGELFF. The DNA for the CDR3 is TGTGCCAGCAGCACCCAACAGTTCGCGAACACCGGGGAGCTGTTTTTT.

V usage is TRBV21-1 and J usage is TRBJ2-4; the table calls TRBD2, which could not be checked here. TRBV21-1 is noted as a pseudogene. The CDR3 runs 22 residues. The CDR3 reads CASSNSQETGLAGAINKNIQYF. The CDR3 DNA is TGTGCCAGCAGCAACTCACAGGAGACGGGACTAGCGGGAGCAATTAACAAAAACATTCAGTACTTC.

This chain joins TRBV5-1 and TRBJ1-5; 8 bases align to TRBD1. The CDR3 runs 15 residues. Trimming took 2 bases from V and 3 from J; bases not matched to a gene: 4. CDR1 and CDR2 (germline): SGHRS, YFSETQ. The CDR3 DNA reads as TGCGCCAGCAGCTTCGGGACAGGTCACAATCAGCCCCAGCATTTT. This encodes CASSFGTGHNQPQHF.

The genes are TRBV6-5 and TRBJ2-5; the D gene is possibly TRBD2 (5 bases). V lost 2 bases, J lost 0 bases, and 13 bases lay in between. CDR1 is MNHEY, CDR2 SVGAGI, per germline. The CDR3 has 16 residues. CDR3 in DNA: TGTGCCAGCAGTTACCGCCCTGGACTGCACCAAGAGACCCAGTACTTC. It is translated as CASSYRPGLHQETQYF.

The CDR3 sequence: CASSAGGEIAVSNQPQHF. CDR3 in DNA: TGTGCCAGCAGCGCGGGGGGGGAAATCGCTGTAAGCAATCAGCCCCAGCATTTT. The chain has TRBV7-8 and TRBJ1-5, with D maybe TRBD1 (5 bases). The germline CDR1 and CDR2 sequences are SGHVS and FQNEAQ. Trimming stripped 5 bases from V and 1 base from J, with 21 bases between. The length of the CDR3 is 18 residues.

The CDR3 reads CASSLMAGGSTDTQYF. CDR3 DNA sequence: TGTGCCAGCAGCTTAATGGCAGGAGGGAGCACAGATACGCAGTATTTT. V and J are TRBV7-6 and TRBJ2-3; tentative D call: TRBD2 (6 bases). CDR3 size: 16 residues. CDR1 is SGHVS, CDR2 FNYEAQ, per germline. The V end lost 2 bases, the J end lost 0 bases, and 12 bases lay between the germline ends. Full variable domain (remainder filled in from reference TRBV7-6 and TRBJ2-3): GAGVSQSPRYKVTKRGQDVALRCDPISGHVSLYWYRQALGQGPEFLTYFNYEAQQDKSGLPNDRFSAERPEGSISTLTIQRTEQRDSAMYRCASSLMAGGSTDTQYFGPGTRLTVL.

The genes are TRBV4-2 and TRBJ2-7, with TRBD1 matching 7 bases. This CDR3 has 15 amino acids. J lost 4 bases, V lost 6 bases, and 12 bases had no gene match. Germline V lookup: CDR1 LGHNA, CDR2 YNFKEQ. CDR3 loop: CASSLNPGQQYEQYF. CDR3 nucleotides: TGTGCCAGCAGTCTCAACCCGGGACAGCAATACGAGCAGTACTTC.

The V and J genes are TRBV5-1 and TRBJ2-7, with TRBD1 identical over 8 bases. The CDR3 is 15 residues long. Germline CDR1 is SGHRS and CDR2 is YFSETQ. The V segment lost 3 bases and the J segment 3 bases; nucleotides outside the gene matches: 8. CDR3 sequence reads: CASSSGDRTFYEQYF. The CDR3 region has the DNA TGCGCCAGCAGCTCGGGGGACAGGACGTTCTACGAGCAGTACTTC.

This rearrangement joins TRBV21-1 to TRBJ2-7; the table's D gene call, TRBD1, was not cross checked with the DNA. TRBV21-1 is assigned pseudogene status. The CDR3 is made up of 18 amino acids. As DNA, the CDR3 is TGTGCCAGCAGCAATGAGGGACTAAAGACAGGGGGCTCCTACGAGCAGTACTTC. Translation: CASSNEGLKTGGSYEQYF.

This clone was seen just once. The chain is built from TRBV13 and TRBJ2-1, with TRBD2 matching 8 bases. The CDR3 is 17 amino acids. Germline values: CDR1 PRHDT, CDR2 FYEKMQ (reference sequence). The V segment lost 5 bases and the J segment 4 bases; nucleotides outside the gene matches: 13. CDR3 region: CASSRNQAGERYNEQFF. The CDR3 bases are TGTGCCAGCAGCCGGAACCAAGCGGGAGAGAGGTACAATGAGCAGTTCTTC.

V gene TRBV18 combines with J gene TRBJ1-2; 8 bases match TRBD1. V lost 0 bases to trimming and J lost 3 bases; unmatched junction nucleotides: 3. CDR3 size: 15 residues. Germline V gene sequence: CDR1 KGHSH, CDR2 LQKENI. CDR3 residues: CASSPPSGGHYGYTF. Here the CDR3 DNA reads TGTGCCAGCTCACCACCTTCAGGGGGCCACTATGGCTACACCTTC.

This chain connects TRBV19 to TRBJ2-7; the match to TRBD1 covers 7 bases. This CDR3 has 12 amino acids. The germline gives CDR1 LNHDA, CDR2 SQIVND (reference sequence). The ends lost 5 bases at V and 5 bases at J; junction bases unmatched: 3. The chain's CDR3 is CASSGTVHEQYF. CDR3 coding DNA: TGTGCCAGTAGTGGGACAGTCCACGAGCAGTACTTC.

This chain's CDR3 is CASSLRQGSNEQFF. CDR3 bases: TGTGCCAGCAGCTTACGACAGGGGAGCAATGAGCAGTTCTTC. The chain is built from TRBV7-3 and TRBJ2-1; 8 positions agree with TRBD1. CDR3 length: 14 residues. After removal of 2 bases from V and 6 bases from J, the junction contained 3 bases not matched to a gene. The germline gives CDR1 SGHTA, CDR2 FQGTGA.

The gene calls are TRBV4-2 and TRBJ2-1, with TRBD1 matching over 7 bases. The V gene's germline CDR1 is LGHNA and CDR2 YNFKEQ. There are 14 residues in the CDR3. V shed 5 bases and J 8 bases; nucleotides not matched to a gene: 9. Written as DNA, the CDR3 is TGTGCCAGCAGCAAGGCCCACAGGGGTGATGAGCAGTTCTTC. Translated, it gives CASSKAHRGDEQFF.

The J gene is TRBJ2-5, the V gene TRBV28; TRBD1 aligns across 8 bases. The DNA end is a closer match to TRBJ2-7, so the J assignment may be wrong. The germline CDR1 and CDR2 sequences are MDHEN and SYDVKM. The length of the CDR3 is 13 residues. The CDR3 loop is CASSGQGPNEQYF. The CDR3 DNA reads as TGTGCCAGCAGTGGACAGGGACCCAACGAGCAGTACTTC.